This T cell receptor (beta chain) stems from a study of blood T cell repertoires in COVID-19. About the research overall: Whether acute or convalescent, the COVID-19 samples came from the United States, Italy and Spain. The cDNA or gDNA used as material had been derived from T cells, B-cell-depleted T cells, or PBMCs.

Original processing notes: Amplification of reference gene primers provided the estimated nucleated cell counts. This table comes from immunoSEQ multiplex PCR, and its TCRdb copy is limited to in-frame clones, with some not included. V and J calls plus clone size are reproduced from that table; the DNA served to infer D and trimming. The sample shows roughly 40,000 clones, approximately 88% of them seen only once. The CDR3 length is 14 residues. The V gene end was trimmed by 1 base and the J gene end by 7 bases; junction bases not matched to a gene: 5. From germline, CDR1 is GTSNPN and CDR2 SVGIG (reference sequence).

The chain is built from TRBV30 and TRBJ1-5; 9 bases are a match to TRBD1. The sample was peripheral blood. The source of this sequence is a human donor in a cohort sampled during active COVID-19. The CDR3 region is CAWSGGQGGQPQHF. CDR3 bases: TGTGCCTGGAGTGGGGGACAGGGAGGCCAGCCCCAGCATTTT.